The clone carrying this T cell receptor beta chain was detected only a few times. CDR1 is MDHEN, CDR2 SYDVKM, per germline. V was shortened by 2 bases and J by 3 bases, with 8 bases between the two germline ends. The CDR3 runs to 14 residues. This specimen belongs to a study of response to subunit inactivated influenza vaccine. MiXCR, run by TCRdb on the RT-PCR reads, gives a single entry per CDR3 protein. The repertoire holds some 200,000 distinct CDR3 sequences, with approximately 12% as singletons. This same sample was also taken into another study, of T cells expressing NK-cell markers. That report notes: The authors made TCR beta cDNA libraries by 5'RACE template switching. This switching added a universal primer site and UMIs. According to the study, TCR beta repertoires originated from sorted CD3+CD56+NKG2C+, CD3+CD56+NKG2C- and CD3+CD56-NKG2C+ T cells.

Sequencing used CD8+ T cells sorted from PBMCs, obtained 11 to 12 days after vaccination. The chain joins TRBV28 to TRBJ1-5; no clear D. This clonotype was obtained from a man between 50 and 59 years old who received an inactivated influenza vaccine. The CDR3 region is CASSLAGFNQPQHF. The CDR3, as DNA: TGTGCCAGCAGTTTAGCTGGGTTCAATCAGCCCCAGCATTTT.